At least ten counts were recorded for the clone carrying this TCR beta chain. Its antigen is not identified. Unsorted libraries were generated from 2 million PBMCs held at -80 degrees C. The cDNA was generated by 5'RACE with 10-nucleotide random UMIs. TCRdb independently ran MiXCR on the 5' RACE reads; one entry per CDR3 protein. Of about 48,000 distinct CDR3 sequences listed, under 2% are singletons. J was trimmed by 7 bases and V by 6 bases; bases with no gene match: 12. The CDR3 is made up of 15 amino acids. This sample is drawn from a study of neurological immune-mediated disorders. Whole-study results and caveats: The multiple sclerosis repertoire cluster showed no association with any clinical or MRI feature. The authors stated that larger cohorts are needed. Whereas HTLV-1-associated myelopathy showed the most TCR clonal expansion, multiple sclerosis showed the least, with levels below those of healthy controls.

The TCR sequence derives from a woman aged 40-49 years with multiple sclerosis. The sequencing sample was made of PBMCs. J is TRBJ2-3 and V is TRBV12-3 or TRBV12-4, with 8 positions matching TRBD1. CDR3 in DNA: TGTGCCAGCAGCACTTTCGACAGGGGACCCTATACGCAGTATTTT. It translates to CASSTFDRGPYTQYF.